What follows is one T cell receptor beta chain and its context. Its antigen is not identified. The PCR used 60 Vbeta and 13 Jbeta primers. The assay was immunoSEQ multiplex PCR, and TCRdb's table has in-frame clones only and misses some. This sample carries 84,000 or so clones, under 85% of them seen once, and the ten largest clones take around 2%. These data belong to a study of cytomegalovirus exposure and HLA in healthy donors. Points from the study as a whole: In a later analysis, a missense DCLRE1C variant was linked to TCR beta V- and J-gene trimming. For presence/absence analyses, sequencing depth was assumed to be roughly uniform across donors.

Trimming cost V 8 bases and J 0 bases, with 14 bases left between them. This CDR3 has 15 amino acids. CDR1 is SNHLY, CDR2 FYNNEI, per germline. The TCR comes from a boy younger than 18 in good health and CMV-seronegative. The chain employs TRBV2 and TRBJ1-5; tentatively, D is TRBD1 (6 bases). The sequenced sample was PBMCs. The CDR3: CASRLQGYSNQPQHF. CDR3 coding DNA: TGTGCCAGCCGCTTACAGGGATATAGCAATCAGCCCCAGCATTTT.